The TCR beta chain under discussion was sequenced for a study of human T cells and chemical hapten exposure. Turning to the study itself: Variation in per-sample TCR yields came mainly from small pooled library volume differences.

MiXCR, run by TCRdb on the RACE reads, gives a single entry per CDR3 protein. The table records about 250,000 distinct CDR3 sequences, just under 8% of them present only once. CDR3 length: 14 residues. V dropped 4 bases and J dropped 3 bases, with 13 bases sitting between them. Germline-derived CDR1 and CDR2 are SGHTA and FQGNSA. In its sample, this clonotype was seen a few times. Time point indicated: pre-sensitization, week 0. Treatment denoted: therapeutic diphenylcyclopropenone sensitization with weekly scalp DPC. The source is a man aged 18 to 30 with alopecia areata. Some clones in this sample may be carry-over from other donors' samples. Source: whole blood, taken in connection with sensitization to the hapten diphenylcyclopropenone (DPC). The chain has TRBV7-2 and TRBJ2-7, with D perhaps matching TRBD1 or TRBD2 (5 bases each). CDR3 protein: CASSSRDGNYEQYF. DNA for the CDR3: TGTGCCAGCAGCTCTCGGGACGGCAACTACGAGCAGTACTTC.